This record concerns one T cell receptor beta chain sequence. What antigen it recognizes has not been identified. No much larger clonotype is one base removed from it; base qualities were not supplied. The collaborating institutions used their own protocols to collect whole blood in K2EDTA tubes. For TCRbeta analysis, collaborator samples were shipped as frozen whole blood, as isolated PBMCs, or as DNA extracted from either sample type. TCRbeta CDR3 regions were amplified from genomic DNA by means of the immunoSEQ Assay, a bias-controlled multiplex PCR. The study's processing was this. The number of nucleated cells in each sample was estimated from the amplification of reference gene primers within the assay. To quantify the absolute abundance of each unique TCRbeta CDR3 rearrangement, sequence reads were collapsed and filtered. Productive Simpson clonality was computed per sample as the square root of Simpson's diversity index over productive rearrangements. Sourced from immuneACCESS, this table was stored by TCRdb with only in-frame sequences that have V and J called. A share of the clones is absent; for the studies checked, an unresolved V gene accounts for under half, and the remainder has no known explanation. Clone size and the V and J calls come from that table; the DNA yielded D and trimming. Present in this sample are about 73,000 clones, 80% to 85% of which were seen just once. Approximately 2.5% of the sample goes to the ten largest clones.

CDR1 is given as MNHNS and CDR2 as SASEGT, both from the germline V gene. From cysteine to phenylalanine, the CDR3 is 14 amino acids long. The kept DNA is CDR3 alone, 42 bases in frame from the first base. Germline trimming: 1 base from V, 5 bases from J; junction bases outside gene matches: 3. The data are from a study of blood T cell repertoires in COVID-19 (dated by TCRdb to 2018 to 2020). Context from the whole study: Samples from collaborators originated in the United States, Italy and Spain and spanned both the acute and convalescent phases of COVID-19. The dataset comprised deeply sampled blood TCRbeta repertoires from subjects exposed to, actively infected with, or recovered from COVID-19. Where HLA class I and class II types were available, the types were taken from metadata supplied by the sample provider, not from assay-based typing. The repertoires were released in a freely available public database intended as a resource for research on the immune response to SARS-CoV-2. The sample metadata nearly always contained a de-identified subject ID, COVID-19 status, age in years and sex. The prospective study material was composed of cDNA or gDNA derived from T cells, B-cell-depleted T cells, or PBMCs. The samples were drawn from the first 160 participants of the ongoing ImmuneRACE study and from 950 to 1,500 subjects provided by 6 global collaborators.

General conclusions and limits of the study: The amount of clinical and demographic metadata varied by source and participant and was provided uncurated.

Recombination linked TRBV6-1 to TRBJ2-7; 9 middle bases align to TRBD1. This receptor was identified in a man aged 80 or over with active or convalescent COVID-19. Source material: peripheral blood. Here the CDR3 is given as CASSEGQGGHEQYF. The nucleotides read TGTGCCAGCAGTGAAGGACAGGGGGGCCACGAGCAGTACTTC.